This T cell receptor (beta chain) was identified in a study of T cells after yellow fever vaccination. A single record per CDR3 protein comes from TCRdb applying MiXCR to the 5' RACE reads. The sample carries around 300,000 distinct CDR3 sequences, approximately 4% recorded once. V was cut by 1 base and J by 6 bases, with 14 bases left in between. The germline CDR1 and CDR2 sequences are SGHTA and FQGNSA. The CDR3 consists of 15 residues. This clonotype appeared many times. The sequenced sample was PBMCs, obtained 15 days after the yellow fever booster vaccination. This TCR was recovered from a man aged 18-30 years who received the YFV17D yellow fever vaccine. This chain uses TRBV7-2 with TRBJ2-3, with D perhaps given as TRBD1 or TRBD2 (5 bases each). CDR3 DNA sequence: TGTGCCAGCAGCTTAGTCTCCGGGGCGGAGGATACGCAGTATTTT. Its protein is CASSLVSGAEDTQYF.